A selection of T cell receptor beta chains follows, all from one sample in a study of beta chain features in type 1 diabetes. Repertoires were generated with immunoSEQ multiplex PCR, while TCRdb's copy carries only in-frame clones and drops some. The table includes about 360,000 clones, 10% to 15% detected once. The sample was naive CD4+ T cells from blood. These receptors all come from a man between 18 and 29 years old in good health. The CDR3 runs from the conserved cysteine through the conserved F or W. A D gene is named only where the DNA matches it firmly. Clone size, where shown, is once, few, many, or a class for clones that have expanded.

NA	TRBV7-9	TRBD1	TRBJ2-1	CASSLGGQGTRGEQFF	TGTGCCAGCAGCTTAGGTGGACAGGGGACAAGAGGTGAGCAGTTCTTC
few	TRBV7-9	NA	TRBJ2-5	CASSFAGTQYF	TGTGCCAGCAGCTTCGCAGGGACCCAGTACTTC
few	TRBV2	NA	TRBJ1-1	CASIGNTEAFF	TGTGCCAGCATCGGGAACACTGAAGCTTTCTTT
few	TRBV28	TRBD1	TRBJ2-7	CASSSAGTGNSEQYF	TGTGCCAGCAGTTCCGCAGGGACAGGGAACTCCGAGCAGTACTTC
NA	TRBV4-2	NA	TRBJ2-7	CASSQAKGHSYEQYF	TGTGCCAGCAGCCAAGCTAAGGGACATTCTTACGAGCAGTACTTC
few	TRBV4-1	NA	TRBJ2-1	CASSQMGGGEGEQFF	TGCGCCAGCAGCCAAATGGGAGGGGGGGAGGGTGAGCAGTTCTTC
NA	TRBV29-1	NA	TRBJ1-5	CSVDRTGISNQPQHF	TGCAGCGTTGATAGAACAGGAATTAGCAATCAGCCCCAGCATTTT
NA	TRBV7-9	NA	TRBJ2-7	CASSFGQGYEQYF	TGTGCCAGCAGCTTCGGGCAGGGGTACGAGCAGTACTTC
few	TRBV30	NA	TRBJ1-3	CAWSKRGAAGNTIYF	TGTGCCTGGAGTAAACGTGGGGCGGCTGGAAACACCATATATTTT
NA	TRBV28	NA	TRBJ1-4	CASSFELNEKLFF	TGTGCCAGCAGTTTTGAGCTTAATGAAAAACTGTTTTTT
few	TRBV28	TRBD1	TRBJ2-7	CASSRQGVSYEQYF	TGTGCCAGCAGCAGACAGGGGGTCTCCTACGAGCAGTACTTC
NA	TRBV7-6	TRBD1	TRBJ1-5	CASSLTTGPNQPQHF	TGTGCCAGCAGCTTAACGACAGGGCCCAATCAGCCCCAGCATTTT
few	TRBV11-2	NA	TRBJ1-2	CASSLRQVSYGYTF	TGTGCCAGCAGCTTACGGCAGGTATCCTATGGCTACACCTTC
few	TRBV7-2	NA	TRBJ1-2	CASSFGWGDGYTF	TGTGCCAGCAGCTTCGGATGGGGGGATGGCTACACCTTC
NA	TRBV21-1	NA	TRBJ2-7	CASSTRTSGPGNLNEQYF	TGTGCCAGCAGCACCCGGACTAGCGGCCCCGGGAATCTAAACGAGCAGTACTTC